Described below is a single T cell receptor beta chain sequence and its context. In the study's own analysis: Amplification of reference gene primers was used by the study to estimate nucleated cell counts. Profiling relied on immunoSEQ multiplex PCR, and the TCRdb table lists in-frame clones only, not all of them. D and trimming come from the DNA, and the V and J calls and clone size come from that table. The table records a few hundred thousand clones, 65% to 85% of them present only once. Participants reported their clinical history, and cohort assignment relied on those reports. This record comes from a study of blood T cell repertoires in COVID-19. Background on the study: Researchers got acute and convalescent COVID-19 samples from the United States, Italy and Spain. PBMCs, B-cell-depleted T cells, or T cells provided the cDNA or gDNA that made up the material.

This TCR came from a woman aged 40 to 49 who had recovered from COVID-19. Sequenced material: PBMCs or T cells enriched from blood (not recorded which).

Here the CDR3 reads CASSTSRGSGNEQFF. The CDR3 DNA reads TGTGCCAGTAGTACCTCGCGCGGGAGCGGCAATGAGCAGTTCTTC. The chain couples TRBV19 to TRBJ2-1, with 7 bases identical to TRBD2. The CDR3 has 15 amino acids. The V segment lost 4 bases and the J segment 6 bases; nucleotides outside the gene matches: 9. Germline V lookup: CDR1 LNHDA, CDR2 SQIVND (reference sequence).